These T cell receptor beta chains were read from a single sample in a study of beta chain features in type 1 diabetes. The method was immunoSEQ multiplex PCR; TCRdb's version includes in-frame clones alone and lacks a portion of them. The sample lists roughly 730,000 clones, about an eighth occurring once. What was sequenced was naive CD4+ T cells from blood. Source of these receptors: a man aged 18 to 30 with type 1 diabetes. CDR3s include the opening cysteine and the closing phenylalanine or tryptophan. Fields, in order: J gene, clone size, V gene, D gene, CDR3 DNA, CDR3 protein. D genes are given only for firm matches. The listing skips clone size in some rows; elsewhere it reads once, few, many or a size class.

J: TRBJ2-5
size: few
V: TRBV5-4
D: TRBD2
DNA: TGTGCCAGCAGCTCCCAAAAAGCGGGGGTGGAGACCCAGTACTTC
CDR3: CASSSQKAGVETQYF

J: TRBJ2-3
size: few
V: TRBV28
D: .
DNA: TGTGCCAGCATCGGGGTTTGGGGTACGCAGTATTTT
CDR3: CASIGVWGTQYF

J: TRBJ2-3
size: .
V: TRBV4-1
D: .
DNA: TGCGCCAGCAGCCAAGTCTGGGGGGTAATCACAGATACGCAGTATTTT
CDR3: CASSQVWGVITDTQYF

J: TRBJ2-3
size: .
V: TRBV30
D: .
DNA: TGTGCCTGGAGTTTGGAGACAGATACGCAGTATTTT
CDR3: CAWSLETDTQYF

J: TRBJ2-7
size: .
V: TRBV5-1
D: TRBD1
DNA: TGCGCCAGCAGCTTTGCCGTGGGACAGTTCGAGCAGTACTTC
CDR3: CASSFAVGQFEQYF

J: TRBJ1-1
size: few
V: TRBV5-6
D: .
DNA: TGTGCCAGCAGCTTGGTAGGAGTGATGAACACTGAAGCTTTCTTT
CDR3: CASSLVGVMNTEAFF

J: TRBJ2-7
size: .
V: TRBV7-2
D: .
DNA: TGTGCCAGCAGCATCCCTACAAGCGGCTACGAGCAGTACTTC
CDR3: CASSIPTSGYEQYF

J: TRBJ2-5
size: .
V: TRBV19
D: TRBD2
DNA: TGTGCCAGTAGTTCGACTAGCGGGCCCCAAGAGACCCAGTACTTC
CDR3: CASSSTSGPQETQYF

J: TRBJ1-2
size: few
V: TRBV6-4
D: .
DNA: TGTGCCAGCAGTCCGACAGTTCTACTATATAACTATGGCTACACCTTC
CDR3: CASSPTVLLYNYGYTF

J: TRBJ1-5
size: few
V: TRBV12-5
D: .
DNA: TGTGCTAGTGGTTCAACAGGGTTGTATTATCTGCATTTT
CDR3: CASGSTGLYYLHF

J: TRBJ2-7
size: .
V: TRBV30
D: .
DNA: TGTGCCTGGAGTGTAACTAGCTTCGAGCAGTACTTC
CDR3: CAWSVTSFEQYF

J: TRBJ2-2
size: few
V: TRBV7-9
D: .
DNA: TGTGCCAGCAGCCCCAGGGATGAGGCCGGGGAGCTGTTTTTT
CDR3: CASSPRDEAGELFF

J: TRBJ2-7
size: few
V: TRBV5-6
D: TRBD1
DNA: TGTGCCAGCAGCCTGGGGACAGGCCTAGCCTACGAGCAGTACTTC
CDR3: CASSLGTGLAYEQYF

J: TRBJ2-1
size: .
V: TRBV27
D: .
DNA: TGTGCCAGCAGACCCAGTGACAGCTACAATGAGCAGTTCTTC
CDR3: CASRPSDSYNEQFF

J: TRBJ1-1
size: .
V: TRBV5-4
D: TRBD1
DNA: TGTGCCAGCAGCCCGGACAGGCAGGGGGACACTGAAGCTTTCTTT
CDR3: CASSPDRQGDTEAFF

J: TRBJ1-2
size: few
V: TRBV6-1
D: .
DNA: TGTGCCAGCAGTGAAGGACGGGTCTATGGCTACACCTTC
CDR3: CASSEGRVYGYTF

J: TRBJ2-6
size: .
V: TRBV14
D: .
DNA: TGTGCCAGCAGCCAAGGTCGGGCCCTCCAGGTATACGGGGCCAACGTCCTGACTTTC
CDR3: CASSQGRALQVYGANVLTF